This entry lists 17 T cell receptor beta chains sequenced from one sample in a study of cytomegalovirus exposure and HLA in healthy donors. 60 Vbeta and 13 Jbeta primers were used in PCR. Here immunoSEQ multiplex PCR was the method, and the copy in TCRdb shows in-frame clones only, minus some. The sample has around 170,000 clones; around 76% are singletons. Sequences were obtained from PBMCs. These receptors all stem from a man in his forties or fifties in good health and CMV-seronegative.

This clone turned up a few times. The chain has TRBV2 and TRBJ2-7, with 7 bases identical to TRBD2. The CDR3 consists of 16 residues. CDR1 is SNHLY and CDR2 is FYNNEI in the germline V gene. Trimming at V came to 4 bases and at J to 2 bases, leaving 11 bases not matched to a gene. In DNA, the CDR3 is TGTGCCAGCAGTGGGGGGATAGCGGGTCTTACCTACGAGCAGTACTTC. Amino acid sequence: CASSGGIAGLTYEQYF. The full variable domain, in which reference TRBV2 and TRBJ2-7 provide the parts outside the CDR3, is EPEVTQTPSHQVTQMGQEVILRCVPISNHLYFYWYRQILGQKVEFLVSFYNNEISEKSEIFDDQFSVERPDGSNFTLKIRSTKLEDSAMYFCASSGGIAGLTYEQYFGPGTRLTVT.

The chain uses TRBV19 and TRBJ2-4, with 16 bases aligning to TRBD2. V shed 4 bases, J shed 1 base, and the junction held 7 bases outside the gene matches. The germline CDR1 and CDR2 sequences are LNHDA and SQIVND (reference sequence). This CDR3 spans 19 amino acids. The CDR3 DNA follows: TGTGCCAGTAGTAACATGGGACTAGCGGGAGGGGGGGCCAAAAACATTCAGTACTTC. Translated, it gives CASSNMGLAGGGAKNIQYF.

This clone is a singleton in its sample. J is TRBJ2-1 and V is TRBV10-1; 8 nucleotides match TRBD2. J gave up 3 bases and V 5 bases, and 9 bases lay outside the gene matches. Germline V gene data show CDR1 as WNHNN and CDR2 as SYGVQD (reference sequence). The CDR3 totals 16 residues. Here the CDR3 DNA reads TGCGCCAGCAGTAGCAGAGAGCGGGGGAACTACAATGAGCAGTTCTTC. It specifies CASSSRERGNYNEQFF.

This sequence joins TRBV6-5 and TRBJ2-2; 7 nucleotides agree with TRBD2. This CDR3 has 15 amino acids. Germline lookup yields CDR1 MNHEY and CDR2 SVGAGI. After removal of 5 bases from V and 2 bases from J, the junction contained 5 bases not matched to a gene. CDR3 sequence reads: CASSHRDYNTGELFF. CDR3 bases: TGTGCCAGCAGTCACCGGGACTACAACACCGGGGAGCTGTTTTTT.

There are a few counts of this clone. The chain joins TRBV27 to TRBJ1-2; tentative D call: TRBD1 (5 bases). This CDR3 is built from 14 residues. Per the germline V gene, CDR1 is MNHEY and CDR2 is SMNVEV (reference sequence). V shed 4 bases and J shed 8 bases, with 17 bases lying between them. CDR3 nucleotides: TGTGCCAGCAGTTCTATTGCCCAGGGTCGGGGCTACACCTTC. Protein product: CASSSIAQGRGYTF.

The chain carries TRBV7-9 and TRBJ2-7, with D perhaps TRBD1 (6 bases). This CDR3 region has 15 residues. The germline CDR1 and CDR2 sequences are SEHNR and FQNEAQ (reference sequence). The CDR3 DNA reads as TGTTCCAGCAGCCGACCTACGGGACACCCGTACGAGCAGTACGTC. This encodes CSSSRPTGHPYEQYV.

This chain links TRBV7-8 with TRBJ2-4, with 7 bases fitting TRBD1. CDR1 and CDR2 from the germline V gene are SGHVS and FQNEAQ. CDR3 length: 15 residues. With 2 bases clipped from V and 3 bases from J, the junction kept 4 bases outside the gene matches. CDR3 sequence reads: CASSLTAGGKNIQYF. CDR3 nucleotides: TGTGCCAGCAGCTTAACAGCAGGGGGCAAAAACATTCAGTACTTC.

The CDR3 region has the DNA TGTGCCAGCAGCTTAGCACTAGCGGGAAGCACAGATACGCAGTATTTT. The encoded protein is CASSLALAGSTDTQYF. The chain recombines TRBV7-3 with TRBJ2-3; 10 bases line up with TRBD2. CDR3 length: 16 residues. Germline V gene sequence: CDR1 SGHTA, CDR2 FQGTGA. V gave up 2 bases and J gave up 0 bases; unmatched junction bases: 2.

CDR3 DNA sequence: TGTGCCAGCCGGGGACAGGGAGACACCGGGGAGCTGTTTTTT. It is translated as CASRGQGDTGELFF. The chain uses TRBV6-6 and TRBJ2-2; 9 positions agree with TRBD1. The V gene end was trimmed by 8 bases and the J gene end by 3 bases; junction bases not matched to a gene: 4. The CDR3 sequence is 14 residues long. CDR1 is MNHNY, CDR2 SVGAGI, per germline (reference sequence).

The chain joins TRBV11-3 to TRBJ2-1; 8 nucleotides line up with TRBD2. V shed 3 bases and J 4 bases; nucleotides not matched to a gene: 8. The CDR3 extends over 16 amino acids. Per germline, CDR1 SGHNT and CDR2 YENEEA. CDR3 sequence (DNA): TGTGCCAGCAGCTTGGGTGGTAGCGGGGCTTACAATGAGCAGTTCTTC. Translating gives CASSLGGSGAYNEQFF.

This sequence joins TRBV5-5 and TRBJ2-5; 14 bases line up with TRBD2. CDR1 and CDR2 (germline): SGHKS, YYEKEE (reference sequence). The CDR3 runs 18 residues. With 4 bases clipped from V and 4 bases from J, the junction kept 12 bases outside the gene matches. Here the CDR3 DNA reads TGTGCCAGCAGCCTTGGGACTAGCGGGGGTGGGGCTCGAGAGACCCAGTACTTC. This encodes CASSLGTSGGGARETQYF.

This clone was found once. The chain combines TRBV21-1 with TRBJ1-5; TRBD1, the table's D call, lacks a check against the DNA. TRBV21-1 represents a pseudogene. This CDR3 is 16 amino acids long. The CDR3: CASSKESMGHNQPQHF. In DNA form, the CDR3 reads TGTGCCAGCAGCAAAGAATCCATGGGACACAATCAGCCCCAGCATTTT.

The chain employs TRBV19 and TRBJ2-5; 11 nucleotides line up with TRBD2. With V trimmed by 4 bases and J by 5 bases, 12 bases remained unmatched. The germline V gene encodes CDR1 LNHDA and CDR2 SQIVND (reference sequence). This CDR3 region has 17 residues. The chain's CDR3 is CASSTYGLAGLGETQYF. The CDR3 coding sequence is TGTGCCAGTAGTACCTACGGACTAGCGGGTTTAGGGGAGACCCAGTACTTC. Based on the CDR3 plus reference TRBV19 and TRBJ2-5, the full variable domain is DGGITQSPKYLFRKEGQNVTLSCEQNLNHDAMYWYRQDPGQGLRLIYYSQIVNDFQKGDIAEGYSVSREKKESFPLTVTSAQKNPTAFYLCASSTYGLAGLGETQYFGPGTRLLVL.

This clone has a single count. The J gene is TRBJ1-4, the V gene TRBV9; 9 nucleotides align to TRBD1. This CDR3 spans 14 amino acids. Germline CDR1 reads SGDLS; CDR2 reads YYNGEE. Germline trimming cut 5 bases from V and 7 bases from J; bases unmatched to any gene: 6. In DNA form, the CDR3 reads TGTGCCAGCAGTGACGGGACAGGGAGTGAAAAACTGTTTTTT. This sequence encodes CASSDGTGSEKLFF.

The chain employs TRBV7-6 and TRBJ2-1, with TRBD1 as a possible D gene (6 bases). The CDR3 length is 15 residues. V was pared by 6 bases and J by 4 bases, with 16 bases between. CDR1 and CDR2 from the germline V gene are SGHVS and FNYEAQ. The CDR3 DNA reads TGTGCCAGCAGTTTAAGAATCGGGACATACAATGAGCAGTTCTTC. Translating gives CASSLRIGTYNEQFF.

The CDR3 DNA follows: TGTGCCAGCAGTTGGGGAGGGGCTCAAGAGACCCAGTACTTC. Its translation is CASSWGGAQETQYF. The chain is built from TRBV6-6 and TRBJ2-5, with TRBD2 matching 7 bases. Trimming removed 4 bases from V and 2 bases from J; junction bases left unmatched: 4. The germline CDR1 and CDR2 sequences are MNHNY and SVGAGI (reference sequence). The CDR3 loop spans 14 amino acids.

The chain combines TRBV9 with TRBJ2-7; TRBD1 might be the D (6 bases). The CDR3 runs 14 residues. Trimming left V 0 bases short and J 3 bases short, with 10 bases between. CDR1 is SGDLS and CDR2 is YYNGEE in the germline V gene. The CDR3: CASSVEQGSYEQYF. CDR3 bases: TGTGCCAGCAGCGTAGAACAGGGAAGCTACGAGCAGTACTTC.